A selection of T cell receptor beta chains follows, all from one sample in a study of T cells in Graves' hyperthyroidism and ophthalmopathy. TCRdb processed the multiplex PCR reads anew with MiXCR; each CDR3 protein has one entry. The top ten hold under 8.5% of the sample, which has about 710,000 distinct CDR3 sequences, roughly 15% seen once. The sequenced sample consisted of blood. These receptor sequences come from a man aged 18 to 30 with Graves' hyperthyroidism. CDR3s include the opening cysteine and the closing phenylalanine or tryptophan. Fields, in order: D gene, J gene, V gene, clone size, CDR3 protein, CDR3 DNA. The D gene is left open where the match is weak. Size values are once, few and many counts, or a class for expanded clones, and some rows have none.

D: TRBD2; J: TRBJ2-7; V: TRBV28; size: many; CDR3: CASSPGLASSYEQYF; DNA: TGTGCCAGCAGCCCTGGACTAGCGTCCTCCTACGAGCAGTACTTC
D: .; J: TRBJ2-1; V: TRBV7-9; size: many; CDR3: CASSLSTGANEQFF; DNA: TGTGCCAGCAGCTTAAGTACGGGAGCGAATGAGCAGTTCTTC
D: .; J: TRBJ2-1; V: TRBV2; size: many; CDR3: CASRADRTNEQFF; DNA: TGTGCCAGCAGGGCGGACAGAACGAATGAGCAGTTCTTC
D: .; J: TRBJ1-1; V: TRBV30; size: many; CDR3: CAWARGGAYTEAFF; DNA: TGTGCCTGGGCGCGCGGAGGGGCTTACACTGAAGCTTTCTTT
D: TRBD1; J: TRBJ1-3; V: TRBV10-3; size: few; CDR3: CAISQRTGGGNTIYF; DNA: TGTGCCATCAGTCAGCGGACAGGGGGTGGAAACACCATATATTTT
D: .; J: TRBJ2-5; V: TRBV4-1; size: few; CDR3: CASSLELLKTQYF; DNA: TGCGCCAGCAGCCTAGAGCTGCTCAAGACCCAGTACTTC
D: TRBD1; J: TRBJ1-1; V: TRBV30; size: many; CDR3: CAWSRDRGAEAFF; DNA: TGTGCCTGGAGCCGGGACAGGGGGGCTGAAGCTTTCTTT
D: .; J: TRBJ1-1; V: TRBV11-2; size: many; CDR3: CASSFQGRTEAFF; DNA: TGTGCCAGCAGCTTTCAGGGGAGAACTGAAGCTTTCTTT
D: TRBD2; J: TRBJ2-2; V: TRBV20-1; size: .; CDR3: CSAISAGGPPGELFF; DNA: TGCAGTGCGATCTCAGCGGGAGGTCCCCCCGGGGAGCTGTTTTTT
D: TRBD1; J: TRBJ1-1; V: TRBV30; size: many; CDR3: CAWRGTGEGGTEAFF; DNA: TGTGCCTGGAGGGGGACAGGGGAAGGGGGCACTGAAGCTTTCTTT
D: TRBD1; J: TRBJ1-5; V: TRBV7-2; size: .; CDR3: CASSQDRFNQPQHF; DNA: TGTGCCAGCAGCCAGGACAGGTTCAATCAGCCCCAGCATTTT
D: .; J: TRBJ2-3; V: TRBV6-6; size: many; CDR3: CASSYSGLADTQYF; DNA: TGTGCCAGCAGTTACTCGGGCCTCGCAGATACGCAGTATTTT
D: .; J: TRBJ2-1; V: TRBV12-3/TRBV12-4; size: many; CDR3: CASSFGYEQFF; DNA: TGTGCCAGCAGTTTCGGCTATGAGCAGTTCTTC
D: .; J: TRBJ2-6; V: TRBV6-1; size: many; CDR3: CASSRDGSGANVLTF; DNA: TGTGCCAGCAGCCGTGACGGCTCTGGGGCCAACGTCCTGACTTTC
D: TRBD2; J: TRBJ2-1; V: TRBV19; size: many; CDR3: CASRSTSGRSHNEQFF; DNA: TGTGCCAGTAGATCGACTAGCGGGAGATCCCACAATGAGCAGTTCTTC
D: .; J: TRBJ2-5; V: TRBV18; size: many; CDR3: CASSPRVGGEETQYF; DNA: TGTGCCAGCTCACCGCGCGTTGGTGGCGAGGAGACCCAGTACTTC
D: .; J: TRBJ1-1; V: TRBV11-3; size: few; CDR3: CASSMEFTLNTEAFF; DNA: TGTGCCAGCAGCATGGAATTTACCTTGAACACTGAAGCTTTCTTT
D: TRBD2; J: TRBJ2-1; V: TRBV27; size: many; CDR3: CASSFLAGPYNEQFF; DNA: TGTGCCAGCAGTTTCTTAGCGGGGCCCTACAATGAGCAGTTCTTC
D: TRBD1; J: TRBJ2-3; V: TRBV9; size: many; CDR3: CASSARTGDSTDTQYF; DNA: TGTGCCAGCAGCGCCCGGACAGGAGATAGCACAGATACGCAGTATTTT
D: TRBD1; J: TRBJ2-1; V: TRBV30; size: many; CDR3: CAWSAGQGYNEQFF; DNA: TGTGCCTGGAGTGCCGGACAGGGTTACAATGAGCAGTTCTTC
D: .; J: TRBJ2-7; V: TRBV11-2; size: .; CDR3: CASSPGAGVWDEQYF; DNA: TGTGCCAGCAGCCCCGGGGCAGGGGTGTGGGACGAGCAGTACTTC
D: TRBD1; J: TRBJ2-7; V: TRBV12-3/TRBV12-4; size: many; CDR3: CASSRRQGSYEQYF; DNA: TGTGCCAGCAGTCGGAGACAGGGCTCCTACGAGCAGTACTTC
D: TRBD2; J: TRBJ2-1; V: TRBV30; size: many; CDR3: CAWSVLAGAQFQEQFF; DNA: TGTGCCTGGAGTGTTCTAGCGGGAGCCCAATTTCAGGAGCAGTTCTTC
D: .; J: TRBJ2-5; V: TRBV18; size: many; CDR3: CASSPRRTVGETQYF; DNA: TGTGCCAGCTCACCTCGGCGGACAGTCGGAGAGACCCAGTACTTC
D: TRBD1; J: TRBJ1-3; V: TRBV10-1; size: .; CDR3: CARGDSSGNTIYF; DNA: TGCGCCAGAGGGGACAGCTCTGGAAACACCATATATTTT
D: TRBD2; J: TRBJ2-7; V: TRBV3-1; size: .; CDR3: CASTDAGGYEQYF; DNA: TGTGCCAGCACTGACGCGGGGGGCTACGAGCAGTACTTC
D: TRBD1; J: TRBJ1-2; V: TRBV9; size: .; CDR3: CASSVSTGGGYTF; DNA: TGTGCCAGCAGCGTATCGACAGGGGGTGGCTACACCTTC
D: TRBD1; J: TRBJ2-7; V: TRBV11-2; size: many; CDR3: CASSLGLRGQGFYEQYF; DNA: TGTGCCAGCAGCTTAGGATTAAGGGGACAGGGCTTCTACGAGCAGTACTTC
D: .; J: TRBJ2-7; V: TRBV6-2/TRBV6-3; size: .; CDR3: CASSSRAGWEQYF; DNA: TGTGCCAGCAGTTCGCGGGCCGGCTGGGAGCAGTACTTC
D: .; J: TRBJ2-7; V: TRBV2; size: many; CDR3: CASSEGPTYEQYF; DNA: TGTGCCAGCAGTGAGGGGCCAACCTACGAGCAGTACTTC
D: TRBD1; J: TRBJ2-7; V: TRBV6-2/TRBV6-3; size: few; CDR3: CAIGAGGNYEQYF; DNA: TGTGCCATAGGGGCAGGGGGTAACTACGAGCAGTACTTC
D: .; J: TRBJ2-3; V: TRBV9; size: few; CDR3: CASSHRDLNTDTQYF; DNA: TGTGCCAGCAGCCACCGGGACCTGAACACAGATACGCAGTATTTT
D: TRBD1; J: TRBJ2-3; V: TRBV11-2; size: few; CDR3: CASSSLRRDRVRSDTQYF; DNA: TGTGCCAGCAGCTCACTCCGCCGGGACAGGGTTAGATCAGATACGCAGTATTTT
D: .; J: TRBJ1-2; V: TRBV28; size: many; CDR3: CASSLPRAYGYTF; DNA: TGTGCCAGCAGTTTACCCAGGGCCTATGGCTACACCTTC
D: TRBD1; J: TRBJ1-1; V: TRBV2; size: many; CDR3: CATSDRGNTEAFF; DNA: TGTGCCACCTCGGACAGGGGGAACACTGAAGCTTTCTTT
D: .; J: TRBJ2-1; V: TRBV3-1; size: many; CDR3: CASSQEWWGEQFF; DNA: TGTGCCAGCAGCCAAGAATGGTGGGGTGAGCAGTTCTTC
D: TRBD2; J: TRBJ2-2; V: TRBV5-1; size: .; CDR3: CASSSRSGRSNGELFF; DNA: TGCGCCAGCAGCTCCCGGAGCGGGAGGTCTAACGGGGAGCTGTTTTTT
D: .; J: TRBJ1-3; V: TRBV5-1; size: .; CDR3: CASSLEGISGNTIYF; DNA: TGCGCCAGCAGCTTGGAGGGGATCTCTGGAAACACCATATATTTT
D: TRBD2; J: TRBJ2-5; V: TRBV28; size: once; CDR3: CASSLLAGGPEETQYF; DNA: TGTGCCAGCAGTTTGCTAGCGGGAGGGCCCGAAGAGACCCAGTACTTC
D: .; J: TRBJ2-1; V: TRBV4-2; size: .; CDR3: CASSQDRAGDSYNEQFF; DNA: TGTGCCAGCAGCCAAGATCGGGCGGGCGACTCCTACAATGAGCAGTTCTTC
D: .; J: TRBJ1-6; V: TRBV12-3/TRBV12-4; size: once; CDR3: CASSLVGGSDSPLHF; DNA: TGTGCCAGCAGTTTAGTAGGGGGATCGGATTCACCCCTCCACTTT
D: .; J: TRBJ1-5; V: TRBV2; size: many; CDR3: CASEEDRSNQPQHF; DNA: TGTGCCAGCGAAGAGGACCGAAGCAATCAGCCCCAGCATTTT
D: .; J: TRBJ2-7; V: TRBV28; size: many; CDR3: CASSLMRTAYEQYF; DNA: TGTGCCAGCAGTTTAATGAGAACGGCTTACGAGCAGTACTTC
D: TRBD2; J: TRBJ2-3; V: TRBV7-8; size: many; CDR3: CASSSLMTSEADTQYF; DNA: TGTGCCAGCAGCTCCCTCATGACTAGCGAGGCAGATACGCAGTATTTT
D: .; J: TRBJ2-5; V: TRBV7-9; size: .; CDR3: CASSSRVGEETQYF; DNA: TGTGCCAGCAGTTCCCGGGTGGGGGAAGAGACCCAGTACTTC
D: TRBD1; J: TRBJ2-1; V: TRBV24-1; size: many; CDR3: CATSDSDRGETYNEQFF; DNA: TGTGCCACCAGTGATTCTGACAGGGGAGAAACCTACAATGAGCAGTTCTTC
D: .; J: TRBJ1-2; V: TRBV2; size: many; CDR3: CATGTQLYGYTF; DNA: TGTGCCACGGGGACGCAACTCTATGGCTACACCTTC